This passage covers 20 T cell receptor beta chains from one sample sequenced in a study of blood T cells in healthy people across ages. A second 7 to 11 cycle PCR used barcoded and J-beta primers. TCRdb re-derived calls from the 5' RACE reads in MiXCR, one entry per CDR3 protein. The sample holds fewer than 800,000 distinct CDR3 sequences, under 25% seen once. The sample comprised blood. These receptors were obtained from a man between 65 and 85 years old in good health.

This clonotype has at least ten counts. This chain joins TRBV2 and TRBJ2-5; no reliable D call. Germline CDR1 is SNHLY and CDR2 is FYNNEI. This CDR3 contains 13 residues. Trimming took 4 bases from V and 3 from J, leaving 9 bases between them. For the CDR3, the DNA is TGTGCCAGCAGTGTGTGGGAAAAAGAGACCCAGTACTTC. This encodes CASSVWEKETQYF. The whole variable domain, remainder taken from reference TRBV2 and TRBJ2-5, is EPEVTQTPSHQVTQMGQEVILRCVPISNHLYFYWYRQILGQKVEFLVSFYNNEISEKSEIFDDQFSVERPDGSNFTLKIRSTKLEDSAMYFCASSVWEKETQYFGPGTRLLVL.

This clonotype was seen a handful of times. The J gene is TRBJ1-5, the V gene TRBV28; 10 bases map to TRBD1. Germline V gene data show CDR1 as MDHEN and CDR2 as SYDVKM. This CDR3 contains 16 residues. V was clipped by 6 bases and J by 2 bases; unmatched bases: 7. The chain's CDR3 is CASRGLGTGGNQPQHF. CDR3 sequence (DNA): TGTGCCAGCAGAGGACTCGGGACAGGGGGCAATCAGCCCCAGCATTTT.

CDR3 in amino acids: CSALAGQGYYGYTF. The CDR3 region has the DNA TGCAGTGCCTTAGCGGGACAGGGGTACTATGGCTACACCTTC. The chain employs TRBV20-1 and TRBJ1-2; 10 nucleotides match TRBD1. This CDR3 region has 14 residues. Trimming removed 6 bases from V and 3 bases from J; junction bases left unmatched: 7. CDR1 and CDR2 from the germline V gene are DFQATT and SNEGSKA (reference sequence).

V gene TRBV7-2 combines with J gene TRBJ2-3; D is unclear. V lost 5 bases and J lost 5, with 14 bases in between. The germline CDR1 and CDR2 sequences are SGHTA and FQGNSA. The CDR3 is 14 amino acids. The CDR3 protein is CASSRALPQDTQYF. The CDR3 nucleotides read TGTGCCAGCAGCCGGGCCCTACCCCAAGATACGCAGTATTTT.

This clonotype was detected only a few times. The genes are TRBV13 and TRBJ2-3, with 7 bases matching TRBD1. The V gene end was trimmed by 3 bases and the J gene end by 3 bases; junction bases not matched to a gene: 6. Germline CDR1 is PRHDT and CDR2 is FYEKMQ (reference sequence). This CDR3 has 15 amino acids. The chain's CDR3 is CASSLTGWGTDTQYF. In DNA form, the CDR3 reads TGTGCCAGCAGCTTGACAGGGTGGGGAACAGATACGCAGTATTTT.

CDR3 sequence (DNA): TGTGCCAGCAGCTCCAGGTGGGGGGATGAGCAGTTCTTC. It specifies CASSSRWGDEQFF. V usage is TRBV5-5 and J usage is TRBJ2-1; TRBD2 might be the D (6 bases). V lost 3 bases and J 8 bases, leaving 12 bases between the germline ends. CDR3 length: 13 residues. CDR1 SGHKS and CDR2 YYEKEE come from the germline V gene (reference sequence).

This clonotype was picked up many times. The junction differs from germline at one of its ends, possibly a read error. V is TRBV5-5 and J is TRBJ2-5; perhaps TRBD2 as D (7 bases). From germline, CDR1 is SGHKS and CDR2 YYEKEE (reference sequence). This CDR3 contains 13 residues. The CDR3 coding sequence is TGCGCCAGCAGCTTGGGGGGGGCAGAGACCCAGTACTTC. This gives the protein CASSLGGAETQYF.

This clonotype appeared many times. The V gene is TRBV4-2, the J gene TRBJ2-1; D remains ambiguous. The end of the DNA aligns better with TRBJ2-7, so the J call may be wrong. In germline, CDR1 is LGHNA, CDR2 YNFKEQ. There are 13 residues in the CDR3. CDR3 sequence reads: CASSQGAQAEQYF. Here the CDR3 DNA reads TGTGCCAGCAGCCAAGGAGCCCAGGCGGAGCAGTACTTC.

The V gene is TRBV10-3, the J gene TRBJ1-3; TRBD1 is a possible D gene (6 bases). V dropped 6 bases and J dropped 4 bases, with 16 bases sitting between them. The CDR3 is 15 residues long. Germline V gene data show CDR1 as ENHRY and CDR2 as SYGVKD. CDR3 nucleotides: TGTGCCATCAGCGATACAGGGTTTACGGGAAACACCATATATTTT. It yields the protein CAISDTGFTGNTIYF.

This clonotype was detected only a few times. The chain combines TRBV15 with TRBJ1-1; D remains unclear. From germline, CDR1 is LNHNV and CDR2 YYDKDF (reference sequence). The CDR3 consists of 16 residues. With 1 base removed from V and 4 bases from J, the gap between germline ends came to 16 bases. CDR3 coding DNA: TGTGCCACCAGCAGAGGAGCAAGTGATGGGTTCACTGAAGCTTTCTTT. Residues: CATSRGASDGFTEAFF.

This clonotype has just a few counts. A much larger clone differs from this one at a single base, so this may be a read error. This rearrangement joins TRBV29-1 to TRBJ2-5, with 10 positions matching TRBD1. The CDR3 spans 13 residues. Germline-derived CDR1 and CDR2 are SQVTM and ANQGSEA. The CDR3, as DNA: TGCAGCGTTCTAGGGACAGGGGCCTACGAGCAGCACTTC. This translates into CSVLGTGAYEQHF. The full variable domain, with the rest looked up from reference TRBV29-1 and TRBJ2-5, is SAVISQKPSRDICQRGTSLTIQCQVDSQVTMMFWYRQQPGQSLTLIATANQGSEATYESGFVIDKFPISRPNLTFSTLTVSNMSPEDSSIYLCSVLGTGAYEQHFGPGTRLLVL.

The rearrangement uses TRBV6-5 and TRBJ1-2; TRBD1 matches at 7 bases. The CDR3 contains 14 residues. Germline CDR1 reads MNHEY; CDR2 reads SVGAGI. Germline trimming cut 5 bases from V and 3 bases from J; bases unmatched to any gene: 6. CDR3 sequence: CASSNRDRDYGYTF. The CDR3 region has the DNA TGTGCCAGCAGTAACCGGGACAGAGACTATGGCTACACCTTC.

The V call is TRBV28, the J call TRBJ1-4; D is uncertain. V was shortened by 6 bases and J by 2 bases, with 13 bases between the two germline ends. The CDR3 consists of 15 residues. Germline V CDR1 and CDR2: MDHEN, SYDVKM. The CDR3 DNA sequence: TGTGCCAGCAGCCCCCCCTCCGGGACTAATGAAAAACTGTTTTTT. Translation gives CASSPPSGTNEKLFF.

This clonotype was observed a few times. This chain links TRBV5-1 with TRBJ2-7; D may be TRBD1 (5 bases). Germline values: CDR1 SGHRS, CDR2 YFSETQ. V was clipped by 4 bases and J by 9 bases, with 20 bases between them. This CDR3 has 14 amino acids. This chain's CDR3 is CASSPEGASTRQYF. The CDR3 nucleotides are TGCGCCAGCAGCCCCGAAGGGGCCTCAACCCGGCAGTACTTC.

This sequence joins TRBV6-1 and TRBJ2-3; D may correspond to TRBD1 or TRBD2 (5 bases each). The CDR3 is 15 amino acids. Germline V CDR1 and CDR2: MNHNS, SASEGT. Trimming took 10 bases from V and 0 from J, leaving 17 bases between them. The CDR3 coding sequence is TGTGCCACCGATAAATCCGGGGCTAGCACAGATACGCAGTATTTT. As protein: CATDKSGASTDTQYF.

CDR3 sequence reads: CATLDGREQYF. The CDR3 DNA is TGTGCTACCCTAGACGGGAGAGAGCAGTACTTC. The chain combines TRBV6-5 with TRBJ2-7, with D perhaps matching TRBD2 (6 bases). The CDR3 covers 11 residues. In germline, CDR1 is MNHEY, CDR2 SVGAGI.

In this sample, this clonotype turned up many times. The chain combines TRBV29-1 with TRBJ1-2; D is possibly TRBD1 (5 bases). CDR1 SQVTM and CDR2 ANQGSEA come from the germline V gene. Trimming left V 3 bases short and J 4 bases short, with 9 bases between. The CDR3 covers 12 residues. CDR3 sequence: CSVERQSYGYTF. DNA for the CDR3: TGCAGCGTTGAGAGACAGAGCTATGGCTACACCTTC.

In its sample, this clonotype was seen a few times. The chain combines TRBV28 with TRBJ2-5; a weak D match, TRBD1 (8 bases). Matching the DNA end better, TRBJ2-7 makes the J call doubtful. Per the germline V gene, CDR1 is MDHEN and CDR2 is SYDVKM. The CDR3 has 14 amino acids. The CDR3 region is CASANRGGVYEQYF. The DNA for the CDR3 is TGTGCCAGCGCTAACAGGGGGGGGGTATACGAGCAGTACTTC.

There are many counts of this clonotype. The chain combines TRBV12-3 or TRBV12-4 with TRBJ1-2; D gene uncertain. The ends were cut back, 4 bases at V and 0 bases at J, with 6 bases in the middle. The CDR3 consists of 13 residues. CDR3 residues: CASSSPSNYGYTF. The DNA for the CDR3 is TGTGCCAGCAGTTCGCCTTCTAACTATGGCTACACCTTC.

This clonotype was seen only once. The genes are TRBV29-1 and TRBJ2-5; no reliable D call. CDR1 is SQVTM, CDR2 ANQGSEA, per germline. The germline V and J ends were trimmed by 1 base and 5 bases, with 11 bases remaining between them. This CDR3 is 13 amino acids long. The CDR3 region has the DNA TGCAGCGTTGAAGGCCTAGGGCCTGAGACCCAGTACTTC. It specifies CSVEGLGPETQYF.